The clone carrying this T cell receptor (beta chain) was seen a single time. Its matching antigen is unknown. V lost 7 bases to trimming and J lost 0 bases, with 9 bases between them. The CDR3 runs to 14 residues. Germline lookup yields CDR1 MNHEY and CDR2 SVGEGT. The data were taken from a study of early T cells in non-severe SARS-CoV-2 infection. Study in general: Sequencing of unsorted whole blood was done on bulk RNA, leaving chains unpaired. Study outcomes and limitations: Using VDJdb, the matching emphasized anti-spike CD8 responses while missing private and CD4 specificities.

Attached unique molecular identifiers marked individual cDNA molecules. MiXCR, run by TCRdb on the 5' RACE reads, gives a single entry per CDR3 protein. There are 45,000 to 50,000 distinct CDR3 sequences in the sample; around 6.9% occur only once, and roughly 2.8% lies in the top ten. The specimen was whole blood, collected at baseline. The V gene is TRBV6-2 or TRBV6-3, the J gene TRBJ2-2; D not certain. The sequence was obtained from an adult who was a healthcare worker with PCR-confirmed SARS-CoV-2 infection or an uninfected control (not recorded which). The CDR3 reads CASMTYTNTGELFF. The CDR3 DNA reads as TGTGCCAGCATGACCTACACGAACACCGGGGAGCTGTTTTTT.